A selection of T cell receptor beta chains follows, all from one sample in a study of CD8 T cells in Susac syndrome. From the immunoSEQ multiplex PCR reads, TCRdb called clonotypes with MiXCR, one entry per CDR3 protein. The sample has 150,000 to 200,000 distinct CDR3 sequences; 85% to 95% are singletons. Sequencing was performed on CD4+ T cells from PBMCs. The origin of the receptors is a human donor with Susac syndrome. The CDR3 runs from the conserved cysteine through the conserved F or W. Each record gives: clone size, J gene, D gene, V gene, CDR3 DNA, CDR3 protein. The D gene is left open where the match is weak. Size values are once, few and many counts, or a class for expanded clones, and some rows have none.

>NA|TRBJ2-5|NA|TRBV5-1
TGCGCCAGCAGAGAAGAAGAGACCCAGTACTTC
CASREEETQYF
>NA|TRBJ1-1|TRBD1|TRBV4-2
TGTGCCAGCAGCCAAGTTGGAGATTGGAGGGGGCGAGGCACTGAAGCTTTCTTT
CASSQVGDWRGRGTEAFF
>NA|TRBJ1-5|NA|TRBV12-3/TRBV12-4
TGTGCCAGCAGTTTCGAGGTTAACTACAATCAGCCCCAGCATTTT
CASSFEVNYNQPQHF
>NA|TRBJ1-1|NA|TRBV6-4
TGTGCCAGCAGTGACATCCTTGGGAGCACTGAAGCTTTCTTT
CASSDILGSTEAFF
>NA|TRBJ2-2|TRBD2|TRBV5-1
TGCGCCAGCAGACTAGCGGGGGGGAACACCGGGGAGCTGTTTTTT
CASRLAGGNTGELFF
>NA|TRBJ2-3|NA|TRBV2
TGTGCCAGCAGTGAAGTGTGGGATACGCAGTATTTT
CASSEVWDTQYF
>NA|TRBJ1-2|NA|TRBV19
TGTGCCACCAACCGCCCCCCTGGCTATGGCTACACCTTC
CATNRPPGYGYTF
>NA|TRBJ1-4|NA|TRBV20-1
TGCAGTGCTAGCTGGGGGGCGCGTGAAAAACTGTTTTTT
CSASWGAREKLFF
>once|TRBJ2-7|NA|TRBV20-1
TGCAGTGCTGTCTTGAGGGGCTACGAGCAGTACTTC
CSAVLRGYEQYF
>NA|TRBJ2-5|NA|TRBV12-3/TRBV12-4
TGTGCCAGCAGTTTAGAAGAGAGCGTGACCCAGTACTTC
CASSLEESVTQYF
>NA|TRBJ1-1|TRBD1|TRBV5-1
TGCGCCAGCAGAGTTACTACCCAGGGGGCGCAGAACACTGAAGCTTTCTTT
CASRVTTQGAQNTEAFF
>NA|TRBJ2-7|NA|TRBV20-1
TGCAGTGCCCTCTCTAGCGAGAGCTCCTACGAGCAGTACTTC
CSALSSESSYEQYF
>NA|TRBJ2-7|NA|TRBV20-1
TGCAGTGCTAAAACGGGACCTACCTACGAGCAGTACTTC
CSAKTGPTYEQYF
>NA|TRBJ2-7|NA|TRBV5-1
TGCGCCAGCAGTCCGCAGGGTGTTGGCTACGAGCAGTACTTC
CASSPQGVGYEQYF
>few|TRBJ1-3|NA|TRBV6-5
TGTGCCAGCAGGTCTACAGGAAACACCATATATTTT
CASRSTGNTIYF
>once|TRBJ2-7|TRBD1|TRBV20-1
TGCAGTGCTAGAGCCCGGGACAGCCCCTACGAGCAGTACTTC
CSARARDSPYEQYF
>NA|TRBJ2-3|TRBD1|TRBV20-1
TGCAGTGCTAGAGAGATGACAGGGGCGACAGATACGCAGTATTTT
CSAREMTGATDTQYF
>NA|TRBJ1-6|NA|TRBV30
TGTGCCTGGAGTGTACAACGCAAATACGCTTCACCCCTCCACTTT
CAWSVQRKYASPLHF
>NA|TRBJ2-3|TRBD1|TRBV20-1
TGCAGTGCTAGACCACAGGGGGTAGATACGCAGTATTTT
CSARPQGVDTQYF
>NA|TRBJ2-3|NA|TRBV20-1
TGCAGTGCTATACCCGGGACATGGAAGACAGATACGCAGTATTTT
CSAIPGTWKTDTQYF
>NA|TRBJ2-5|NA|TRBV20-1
TGCAGTGCTCAACCGACCGGGTTGAAAGAGACCCAGTACTTC
CSAQPTGLKETQYF
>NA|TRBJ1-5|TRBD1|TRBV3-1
TGTGCCAGCAGCCAGGGGACAGCGAGAAGGCAGCCCCAGCATTTT
CASSQGTARRQPQHF
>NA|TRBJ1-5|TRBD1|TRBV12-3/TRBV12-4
TGTGCCAGCAGTCCCGGGACAGTTAGCAATCAGCCCCAGCATTTT
CASSPGTVSNQPQHF
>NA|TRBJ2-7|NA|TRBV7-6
TGTGCCAGCAGCTCCAACGTAGGCCCGGGGTACGAGCAGTACTTC
CASSSNVGPGYEQYF
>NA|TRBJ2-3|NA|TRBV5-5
TGTGCCAGCAGCTTGGACCCGCTTAGCACAGATACGCAGTATTTT
CASSLDPLSTDTQYF
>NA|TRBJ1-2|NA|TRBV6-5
TGTGCCAGCAGTTACTCGTTAGGGGGGAACGGCTACACCTTC
CASSYSLGGNGYTF
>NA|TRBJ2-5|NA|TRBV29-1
TGCAGCGTCAGGTCCCTGCTGGTGGGAGAGACCCAGTACTTC
CSVRSLLVGETQYF
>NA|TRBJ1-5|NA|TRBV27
TGTGCCAGCAGTTTAGAGGGCAGGCGAAATCAGCCCCAGCATTTT
CASSLEGRRNQPQHF
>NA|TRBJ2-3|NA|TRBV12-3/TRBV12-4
TGTGCCAGCAGTGCCCTTACTCAGGGGCGGGTAGATACGCAGTATTTT
CASSALTQGRVDTQYF
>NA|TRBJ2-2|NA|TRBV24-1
TGTGCCACCAGTGACCCAAACTTCACCGGGGAGCTGTTTTTT
CATSDPNFTGELFF
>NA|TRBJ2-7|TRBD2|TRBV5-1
TGCGCCAGCAGCGAGGGACTAGCGGGGGCCGTGCAGTACTTC
CASSEGLAGAVQYF
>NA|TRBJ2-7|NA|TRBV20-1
TGCAGTGCTAGAGTCCCAGGGGGGAACTACGAGCAGTACTTC
CSARVPGGNYEQYF
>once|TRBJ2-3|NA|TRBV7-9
TGTGCCAGCAGCTCCCGGGCCACAGATACGCAGTATTTT
CASSSRATDTQYF
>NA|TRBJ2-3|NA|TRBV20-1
TGCAGTGCTCCCCCACTGGGGGTAGATACGCAGTATTTT
CSAPPLGVDTQYF
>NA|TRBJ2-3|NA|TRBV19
TGTGCCAGTTCCGGGGCTAGGAAGTCCTCAGATACGCAGTATTTT
CASSGARKSSDTQYF
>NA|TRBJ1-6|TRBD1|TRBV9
TGTGCCAGCAGCCCTAGGCGGGACAGCAATTCACCCCTCCACTTT
CASSPRRDSNSPLHF
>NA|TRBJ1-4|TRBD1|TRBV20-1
TGCAGTGCCTTGGGGACAGTTAATGAAAAACTGTTTTTT
CSALGTVNEKLFF